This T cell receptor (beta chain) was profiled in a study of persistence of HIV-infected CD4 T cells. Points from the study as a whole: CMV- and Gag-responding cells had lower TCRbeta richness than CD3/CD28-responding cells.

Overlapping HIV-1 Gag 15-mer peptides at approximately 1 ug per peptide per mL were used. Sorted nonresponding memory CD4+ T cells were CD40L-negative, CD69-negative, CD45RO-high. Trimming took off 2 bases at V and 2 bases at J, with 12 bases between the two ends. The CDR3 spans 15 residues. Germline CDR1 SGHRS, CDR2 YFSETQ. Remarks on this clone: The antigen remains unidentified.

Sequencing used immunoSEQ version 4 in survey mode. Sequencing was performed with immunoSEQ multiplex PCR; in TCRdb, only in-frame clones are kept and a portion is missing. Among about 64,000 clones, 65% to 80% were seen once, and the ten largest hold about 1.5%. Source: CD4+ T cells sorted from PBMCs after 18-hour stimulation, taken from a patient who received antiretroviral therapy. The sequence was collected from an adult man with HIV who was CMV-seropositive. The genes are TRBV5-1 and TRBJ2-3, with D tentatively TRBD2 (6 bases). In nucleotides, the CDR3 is TGCGCCAGCAGCTTTCCCCGGGGGAACACAGATACGCAGTATTTT. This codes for CASSFPRGNTDTQYF.